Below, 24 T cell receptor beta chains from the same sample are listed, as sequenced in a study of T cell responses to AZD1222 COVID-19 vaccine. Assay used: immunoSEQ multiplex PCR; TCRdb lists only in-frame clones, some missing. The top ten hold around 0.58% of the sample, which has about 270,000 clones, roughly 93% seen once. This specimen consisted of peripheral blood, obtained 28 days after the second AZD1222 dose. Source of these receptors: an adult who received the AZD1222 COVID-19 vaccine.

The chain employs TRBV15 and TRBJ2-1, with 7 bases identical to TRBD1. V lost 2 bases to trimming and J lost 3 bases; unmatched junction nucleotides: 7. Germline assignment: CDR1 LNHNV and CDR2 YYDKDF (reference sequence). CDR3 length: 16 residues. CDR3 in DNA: TGTGCCACCAGCAGAATAGACAGGGCGGGCTACAATGAGCAGTTCTTC. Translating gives CATSRIDRAGYNEQFF.

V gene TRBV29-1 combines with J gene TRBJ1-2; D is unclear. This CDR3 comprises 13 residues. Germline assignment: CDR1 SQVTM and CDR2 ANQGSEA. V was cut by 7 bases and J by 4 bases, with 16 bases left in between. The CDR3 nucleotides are TGCAGCGCAGGAGCAGGCAGTTCCTATGGCTACACCTTC. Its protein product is CSAGAGSSYGYTF.

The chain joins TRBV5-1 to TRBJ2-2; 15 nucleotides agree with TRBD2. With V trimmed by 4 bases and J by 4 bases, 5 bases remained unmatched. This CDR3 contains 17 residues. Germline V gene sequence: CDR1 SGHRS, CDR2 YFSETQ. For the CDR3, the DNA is TGCGCCAGCAGCCGGGGACTAGCGGGGGGTAGCACCGGGGAGCTGTTTTTT. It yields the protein CASSRGLAGGSTGELFF.

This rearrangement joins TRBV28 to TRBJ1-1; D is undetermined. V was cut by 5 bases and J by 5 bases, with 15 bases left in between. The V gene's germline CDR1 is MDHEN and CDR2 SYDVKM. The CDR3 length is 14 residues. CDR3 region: CASSMGSVGTEAFF. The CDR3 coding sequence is TGTGCCAGCAGTATGGGGAGCGTCGGTACTGAAGCTTTCTTT.

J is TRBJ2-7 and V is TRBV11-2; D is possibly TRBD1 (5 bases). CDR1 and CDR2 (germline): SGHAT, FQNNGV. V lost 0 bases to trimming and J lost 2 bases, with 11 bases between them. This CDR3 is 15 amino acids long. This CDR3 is CASSLDLQGTYEQYF. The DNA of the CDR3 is TGTGCCAGCAGCTTAGATCTGCAGGGCACCTACGAGCAGTACTTC.

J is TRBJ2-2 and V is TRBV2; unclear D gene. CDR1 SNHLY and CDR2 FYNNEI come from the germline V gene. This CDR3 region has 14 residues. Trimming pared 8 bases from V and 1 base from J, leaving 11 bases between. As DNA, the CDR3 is TGTGCCAGCCTTTCCTCAGGGAACACCGGGGAGCTGTTTTTT. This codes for CASLSSGNTGELFF. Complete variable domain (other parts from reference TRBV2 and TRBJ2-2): EPEVTQTPSHQVTQMGQEVILRCVPISNHLYFYWYRQILGQKVEFLVSFYNNEISEKSEIFDDQFSVERPDGSNFTLKIRSTKLEDSAMYFCASLSSGNTGELFFGEGSRLTVL.

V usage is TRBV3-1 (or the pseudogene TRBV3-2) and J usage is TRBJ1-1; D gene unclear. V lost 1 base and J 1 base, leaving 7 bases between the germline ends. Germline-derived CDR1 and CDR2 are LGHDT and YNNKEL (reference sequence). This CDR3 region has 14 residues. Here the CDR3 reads CASSQGGWNTEAFF. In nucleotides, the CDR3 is TGTGCCAGCAGCCAAGGCGGTTGGAACACTGAAGCTTTCTTT.

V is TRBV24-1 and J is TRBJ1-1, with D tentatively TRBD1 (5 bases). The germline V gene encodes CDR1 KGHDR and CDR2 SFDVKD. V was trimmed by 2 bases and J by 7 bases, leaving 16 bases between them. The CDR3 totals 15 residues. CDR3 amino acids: CATSDSTGPRGEAFF. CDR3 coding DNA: TGTGCCACCAGTGATTCAACAGGACCCCGGGGTGAAGCTTTCTTT.

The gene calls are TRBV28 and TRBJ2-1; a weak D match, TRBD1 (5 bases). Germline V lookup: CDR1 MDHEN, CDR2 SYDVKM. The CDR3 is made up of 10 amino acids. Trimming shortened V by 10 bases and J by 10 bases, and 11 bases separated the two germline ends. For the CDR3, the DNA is TGTGCCACCACAGGAAAAGAGCAGTTCTTC. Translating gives CATTGKEQFF. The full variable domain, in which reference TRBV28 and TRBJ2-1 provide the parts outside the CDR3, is DVKVTQSSRYLVKRTGEKVFLECVQDMDHENMFWYRQDPGLGLRLIYFSYDVKMKEKGDIPEGYSVSREKKERFSLILESASTNQTSMYLCATTGKEQFFGPGTRLTVL.

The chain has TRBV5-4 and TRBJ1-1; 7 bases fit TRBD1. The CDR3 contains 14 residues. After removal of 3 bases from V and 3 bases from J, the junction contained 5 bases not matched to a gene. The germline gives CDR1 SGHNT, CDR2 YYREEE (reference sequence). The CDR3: CASSSDRWDTEAFF. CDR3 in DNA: TGTGCCAGCAGCTCGGACAGGTGGGACACTGAAGCTTTCTTT.

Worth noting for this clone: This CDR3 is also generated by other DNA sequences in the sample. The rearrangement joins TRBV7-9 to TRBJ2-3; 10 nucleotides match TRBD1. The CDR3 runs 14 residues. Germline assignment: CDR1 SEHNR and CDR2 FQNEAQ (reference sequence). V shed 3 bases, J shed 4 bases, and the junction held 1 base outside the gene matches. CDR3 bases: TGTGCCAGCAGCTTGGACAGGGGGGCAGATACGCAGTATTTT. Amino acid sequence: CASSLDRGADTQYF.

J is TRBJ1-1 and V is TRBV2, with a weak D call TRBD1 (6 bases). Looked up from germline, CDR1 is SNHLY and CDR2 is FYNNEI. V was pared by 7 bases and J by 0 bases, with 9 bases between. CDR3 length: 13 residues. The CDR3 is CASKGQLNTEAFF. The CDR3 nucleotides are TGTGCCAGCAAAGGACAGCTGAACACTGAAGCTTTCTTT. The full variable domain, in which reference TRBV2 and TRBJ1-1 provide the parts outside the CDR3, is EPEVTQTPSHQVTQMGQEVILRCVPISNHLYFYWYRQILGQKVEFLVSFYNNEISEKSEIFDDQFSVERPDGSNFTLKIRSTKLEDSAMYFCASKGQLNTEAFFGQGTRLTVV.

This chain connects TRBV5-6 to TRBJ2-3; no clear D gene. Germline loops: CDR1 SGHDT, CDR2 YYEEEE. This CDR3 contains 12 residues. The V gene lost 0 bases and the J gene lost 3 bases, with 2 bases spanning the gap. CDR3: CASSLVTDTQYF. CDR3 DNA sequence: TGTGCCAGCAGCTTGGTGACAGATACGCAGTATTTT.

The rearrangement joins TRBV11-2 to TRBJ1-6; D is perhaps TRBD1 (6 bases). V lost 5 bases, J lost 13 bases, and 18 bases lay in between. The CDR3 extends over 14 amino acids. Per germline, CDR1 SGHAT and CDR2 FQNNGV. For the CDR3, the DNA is TGTGCCAGCAGCAGGGGGGGGGTGTTTACTCCCCTCCACTTT. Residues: CASSRGGVFTPLHF.

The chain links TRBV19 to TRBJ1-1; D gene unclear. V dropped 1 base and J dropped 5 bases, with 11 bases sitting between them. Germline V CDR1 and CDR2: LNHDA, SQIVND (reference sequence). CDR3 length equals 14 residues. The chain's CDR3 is CASSIARGETEAFF. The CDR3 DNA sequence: TGTGCCAGTAGTATAGCCCGGGGAGAAACTGAAGCTTTCTTT.

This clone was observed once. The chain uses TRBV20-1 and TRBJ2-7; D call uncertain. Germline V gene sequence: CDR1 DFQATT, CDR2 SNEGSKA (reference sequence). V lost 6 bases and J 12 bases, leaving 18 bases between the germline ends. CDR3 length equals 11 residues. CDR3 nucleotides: TGCAGTGCCGTAAAGTCGGGTAATCGGTACTTC. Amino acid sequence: CSAVKSGNRYF.

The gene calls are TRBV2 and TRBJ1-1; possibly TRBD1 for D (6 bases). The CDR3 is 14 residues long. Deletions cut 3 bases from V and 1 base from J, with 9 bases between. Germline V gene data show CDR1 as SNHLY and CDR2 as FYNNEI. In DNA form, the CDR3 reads TGTGCCAGCAGTGACCCGACAGGGAACACTGAAGCTTTCTTT. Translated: CASSDPTGNTEAFF. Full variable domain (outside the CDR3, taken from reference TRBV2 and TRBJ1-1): EPEVTQTPSHQVTQMGQEVILRCVPISNHLYFYWYRQILGQKVEFLVSFYNNEISEKSEIFDDQFSVERPDGSNFTLKIRSTKLEDSAMYFCASSDPTGNTEAFFGQGTRLTVV.

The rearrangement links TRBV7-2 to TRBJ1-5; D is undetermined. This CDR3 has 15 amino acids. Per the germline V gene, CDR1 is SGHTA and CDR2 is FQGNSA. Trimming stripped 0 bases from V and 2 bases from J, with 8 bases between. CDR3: CASSLAVTGNQPQHF. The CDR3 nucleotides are TGTGCCAGCAGCTTAGCGGTAACGGGCAATCAGCCCCAGCATTTT. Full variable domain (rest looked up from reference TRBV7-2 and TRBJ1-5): GAGVSQSPSNKVTEKGKDVELRCDPISGHTALYWYRQSLGQGLEFLIYFQGNSAPDKSGLPSDRFSAERTGGSVSTLTIQRTQQEDSAVYLCASSLAVTGNQPQHFGDGTRLSIL.

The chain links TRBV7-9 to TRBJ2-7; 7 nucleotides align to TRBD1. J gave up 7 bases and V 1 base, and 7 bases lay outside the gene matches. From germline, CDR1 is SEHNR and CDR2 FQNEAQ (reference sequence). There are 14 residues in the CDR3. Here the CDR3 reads CASSLGQGVEEQYF. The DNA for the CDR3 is TGTGCCAGCAGCTTAGGACAGGGAGTAGAAGAGCAGTACTTC.

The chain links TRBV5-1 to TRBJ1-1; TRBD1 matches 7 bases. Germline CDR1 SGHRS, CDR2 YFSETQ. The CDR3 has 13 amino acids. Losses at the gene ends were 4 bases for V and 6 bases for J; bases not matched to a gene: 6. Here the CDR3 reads CASSTGDNAEAFF. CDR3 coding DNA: TGCGCCAGCAGCACAGGGGACAACGCTGAAGCTTTCTTT.

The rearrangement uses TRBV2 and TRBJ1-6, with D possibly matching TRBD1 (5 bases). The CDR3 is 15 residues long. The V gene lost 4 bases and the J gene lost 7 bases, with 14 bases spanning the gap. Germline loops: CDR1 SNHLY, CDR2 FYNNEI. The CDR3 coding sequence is TGTGCCAGCAGTGCCCAGGGTATCCAAAATTCACCCCTCCACTTT. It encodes CASSAQGIQNSPLHF.

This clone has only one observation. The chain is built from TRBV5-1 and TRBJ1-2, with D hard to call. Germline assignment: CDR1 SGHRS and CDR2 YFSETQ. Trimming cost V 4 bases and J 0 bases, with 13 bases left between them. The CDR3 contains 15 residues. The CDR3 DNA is TGCGCCAGCAGCACACAACTGGGAGCTAACTATGGCTACACCTTC. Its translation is CASSTQLGANYGYTF.

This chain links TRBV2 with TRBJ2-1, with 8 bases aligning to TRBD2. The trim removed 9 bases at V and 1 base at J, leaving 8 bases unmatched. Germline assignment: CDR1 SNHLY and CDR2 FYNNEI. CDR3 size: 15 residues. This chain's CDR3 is CASNPSGGSYNEQFF. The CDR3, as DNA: TGTGCCAGTAATCCCAGCGGGGGTTCCTACAATGAGCAGTTCTTC.

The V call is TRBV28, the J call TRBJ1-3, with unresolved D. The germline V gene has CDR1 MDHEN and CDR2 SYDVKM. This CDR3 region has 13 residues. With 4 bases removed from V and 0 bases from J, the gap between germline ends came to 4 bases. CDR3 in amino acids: CASSSPSGNTIYF. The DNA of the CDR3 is TGTGCCAGCAGTTCCCCCTCTGGAAACACCATATATTTT.